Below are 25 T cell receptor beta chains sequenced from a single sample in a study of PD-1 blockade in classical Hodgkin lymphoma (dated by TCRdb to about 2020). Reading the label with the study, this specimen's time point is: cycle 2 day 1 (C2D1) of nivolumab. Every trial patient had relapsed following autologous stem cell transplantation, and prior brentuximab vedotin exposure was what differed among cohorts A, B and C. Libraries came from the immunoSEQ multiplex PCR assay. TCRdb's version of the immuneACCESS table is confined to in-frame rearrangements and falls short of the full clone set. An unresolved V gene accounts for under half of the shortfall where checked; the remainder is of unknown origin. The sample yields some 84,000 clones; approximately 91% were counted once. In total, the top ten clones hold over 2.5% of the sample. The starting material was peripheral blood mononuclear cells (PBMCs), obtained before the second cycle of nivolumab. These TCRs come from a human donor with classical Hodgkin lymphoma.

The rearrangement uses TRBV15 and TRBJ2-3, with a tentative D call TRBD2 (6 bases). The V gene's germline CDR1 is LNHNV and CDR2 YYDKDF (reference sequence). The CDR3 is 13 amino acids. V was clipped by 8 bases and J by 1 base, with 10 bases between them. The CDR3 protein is CATRRDGTDTQYF. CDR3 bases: TGTGCCACCCGGCGGGATGGCACAGATACGCAGTATTTT.

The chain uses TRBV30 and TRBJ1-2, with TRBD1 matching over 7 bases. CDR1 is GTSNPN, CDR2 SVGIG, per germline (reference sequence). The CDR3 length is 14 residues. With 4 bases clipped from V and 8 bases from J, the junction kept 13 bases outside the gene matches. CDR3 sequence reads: CAWTRDRSLRGYTF. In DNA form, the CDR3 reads TGTGCCTGGACCCGGGACAGATCCCTCAGAGGCTACACCTTC. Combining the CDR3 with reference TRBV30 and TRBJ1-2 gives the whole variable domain SQTIHQWPATLVQPVGSPLSLECTVEGTSNPNLYWYRQAAGRGLQLLFYSVGIGQISSEVPQNLSASRPQDRQFILSSKKLLLSDSGFYLCAWTRDRSLRGYTFGSGTRLTVV.

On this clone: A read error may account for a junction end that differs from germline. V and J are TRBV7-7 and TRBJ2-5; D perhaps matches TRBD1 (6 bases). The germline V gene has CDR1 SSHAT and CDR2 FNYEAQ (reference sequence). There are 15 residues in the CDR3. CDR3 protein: CASSPTPGHQETQYF. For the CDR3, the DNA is TGTGCTAGCAGCCCCACGCCGGGACATCAAGAGACCCAGTACTTC.

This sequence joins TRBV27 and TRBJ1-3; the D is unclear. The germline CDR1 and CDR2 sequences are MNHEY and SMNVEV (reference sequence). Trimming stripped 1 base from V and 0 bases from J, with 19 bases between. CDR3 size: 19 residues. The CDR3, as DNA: TGTGCCAGCAGTTTATGGGGAAGCGTAGGGCTGCTCTCTGGAAACACCATATATTTT. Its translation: CASSLWGSVGLLSGNTIYF.

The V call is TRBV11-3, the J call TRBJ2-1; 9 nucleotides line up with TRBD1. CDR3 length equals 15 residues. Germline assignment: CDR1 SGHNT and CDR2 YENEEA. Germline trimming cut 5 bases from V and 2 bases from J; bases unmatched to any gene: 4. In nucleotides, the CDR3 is TGTGCCAGCAGCGAACGGACAGGGGCCTACAATGAGCAGTTCTTC. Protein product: CASSERTGAYNEQFF.

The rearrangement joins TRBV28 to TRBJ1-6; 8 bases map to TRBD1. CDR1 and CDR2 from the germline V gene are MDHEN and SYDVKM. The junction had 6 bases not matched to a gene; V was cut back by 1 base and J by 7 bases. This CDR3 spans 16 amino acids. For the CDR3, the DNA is TGTGCCAGCAGTTTATTCCCAGGGGGCCTAAATTCACCCCTCCACTTT. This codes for CASSLFPGGLNSPLHF.

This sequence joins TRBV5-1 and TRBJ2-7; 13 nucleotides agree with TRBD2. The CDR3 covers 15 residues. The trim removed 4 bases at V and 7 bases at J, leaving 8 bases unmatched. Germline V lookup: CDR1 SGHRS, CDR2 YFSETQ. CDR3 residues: CASSPGLAGEFEQYF. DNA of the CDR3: TGCGCCAGCAGCCCTGGACTAGCGGGAGAATTTGAGCAGTACTTC.

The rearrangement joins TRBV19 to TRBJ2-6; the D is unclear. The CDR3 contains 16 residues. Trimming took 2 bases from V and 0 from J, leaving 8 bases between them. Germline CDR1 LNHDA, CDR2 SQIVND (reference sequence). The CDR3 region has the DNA TGTGCCAGTAGTATATGGGTCGGCTCTGGGGCCAACGTCCTGACTTTC. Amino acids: CASSIWVGSGANVLTF.

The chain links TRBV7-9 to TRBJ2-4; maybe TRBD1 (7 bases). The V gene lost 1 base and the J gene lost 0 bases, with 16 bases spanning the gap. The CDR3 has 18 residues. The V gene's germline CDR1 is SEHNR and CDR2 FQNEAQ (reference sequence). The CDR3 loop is CASSLDLGQGGAKNIQYF. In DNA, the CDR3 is TGTGCCAGCAGCTTAGACTTAGGCCAGGGGGGAGCCAAAAACATTCAGTACTTC.

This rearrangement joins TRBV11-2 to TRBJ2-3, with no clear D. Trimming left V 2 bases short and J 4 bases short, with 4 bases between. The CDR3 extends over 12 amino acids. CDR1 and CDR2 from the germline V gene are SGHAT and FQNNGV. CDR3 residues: CASSLYSDTQYF. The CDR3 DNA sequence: TGTGCCAGCAGCTTATACTCAGATACGCAGTATTTT.

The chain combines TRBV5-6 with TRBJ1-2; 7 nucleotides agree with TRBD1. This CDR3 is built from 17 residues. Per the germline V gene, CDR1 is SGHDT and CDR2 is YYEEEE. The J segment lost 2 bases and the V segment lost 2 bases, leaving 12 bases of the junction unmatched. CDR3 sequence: CASSFFEGAVPNYGYTF. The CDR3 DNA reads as TGTGCCAGCAGCTTCTTCGAGGGGGCGGTCCCCAACTATGGCTACACCTTC.

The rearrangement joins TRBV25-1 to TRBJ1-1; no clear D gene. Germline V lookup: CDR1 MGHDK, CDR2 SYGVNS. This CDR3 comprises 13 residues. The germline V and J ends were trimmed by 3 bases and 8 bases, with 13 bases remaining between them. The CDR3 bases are TGTGCCAGCAGTGATCCCGGACGGAGGGAAGCTTTCTTT. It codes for CASSDPGRREAFF.

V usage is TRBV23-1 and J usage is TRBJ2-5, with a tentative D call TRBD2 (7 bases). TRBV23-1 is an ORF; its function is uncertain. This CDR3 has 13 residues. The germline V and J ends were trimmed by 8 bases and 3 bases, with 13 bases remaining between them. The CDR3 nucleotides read TGCGCCAGCTTGGGGGGGGCGAAAGAGACCCAGTACTTC. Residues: CASLGGAKETQYF.

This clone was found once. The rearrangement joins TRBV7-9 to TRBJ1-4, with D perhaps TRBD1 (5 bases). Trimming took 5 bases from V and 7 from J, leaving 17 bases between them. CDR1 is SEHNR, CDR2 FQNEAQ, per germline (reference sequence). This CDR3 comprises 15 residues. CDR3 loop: CASSHNLGRGEKLFF. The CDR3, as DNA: TGTGCCAGCAGCCACAATTTGGGTAGGGGTGAAAAACTGTTTTTT.

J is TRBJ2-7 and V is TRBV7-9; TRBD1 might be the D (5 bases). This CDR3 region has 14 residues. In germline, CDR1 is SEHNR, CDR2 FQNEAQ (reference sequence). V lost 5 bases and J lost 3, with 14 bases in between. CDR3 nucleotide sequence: TGTGCCAGCAGCCCGAGACAGATCCTCTACGAGCAGTACTTC. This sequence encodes CASSPRQILYEQYF.

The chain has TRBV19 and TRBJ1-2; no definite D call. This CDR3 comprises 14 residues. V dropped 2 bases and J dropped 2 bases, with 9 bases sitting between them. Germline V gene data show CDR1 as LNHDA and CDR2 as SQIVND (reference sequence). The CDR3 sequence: CASSIREENYGYTF. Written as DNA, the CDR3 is TGTGCCAGTAGTATAAGAGAGGAAAACTATGGCTACACCTTC.

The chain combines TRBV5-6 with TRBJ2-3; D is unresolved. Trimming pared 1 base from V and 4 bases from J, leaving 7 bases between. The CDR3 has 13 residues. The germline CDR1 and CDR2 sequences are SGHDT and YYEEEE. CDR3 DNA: TGTGCCAGCAGCTTGCGGCAGCCAGATACGCAGTATTTT. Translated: CASSLRQPDTQYF.

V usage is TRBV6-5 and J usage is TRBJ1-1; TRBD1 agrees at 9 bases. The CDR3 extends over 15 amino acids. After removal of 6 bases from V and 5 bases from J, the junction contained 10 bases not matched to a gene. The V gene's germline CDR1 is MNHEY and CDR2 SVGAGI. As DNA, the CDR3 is TGTGCCAGCAGATCGGGACAGGGCCTGGGGACTGAAGCTTTCTTT. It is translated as CASRSGQGLGTEAFF.

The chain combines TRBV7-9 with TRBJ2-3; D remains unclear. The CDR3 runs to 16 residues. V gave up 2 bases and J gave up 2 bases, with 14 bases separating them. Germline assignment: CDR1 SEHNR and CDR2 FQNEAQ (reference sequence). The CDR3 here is CASSLSAGASTDTQYF. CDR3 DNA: TGTGCCAGCAGCTTATCGGCAGGAGCCTCCACAGATACGCAGTATTTT.

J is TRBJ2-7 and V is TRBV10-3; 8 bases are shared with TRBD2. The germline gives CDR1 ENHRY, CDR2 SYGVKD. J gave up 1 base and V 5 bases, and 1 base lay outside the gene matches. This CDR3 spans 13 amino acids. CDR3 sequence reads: CAISSGSSYEQYF. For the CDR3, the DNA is TGTGCCATCAGTAGCGGGAGTTCCTACGAGCAGTACTTC.

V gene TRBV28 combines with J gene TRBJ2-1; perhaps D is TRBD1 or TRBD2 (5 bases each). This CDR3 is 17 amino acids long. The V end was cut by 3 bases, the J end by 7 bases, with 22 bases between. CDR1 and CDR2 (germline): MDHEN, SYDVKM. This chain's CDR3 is CASSFGGRSGRGNEQFF. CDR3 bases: TGTGCCAGCAGTTTTGGGGGAAGATCGGGAAGGGGAAATGAGCAGTTCTTC.

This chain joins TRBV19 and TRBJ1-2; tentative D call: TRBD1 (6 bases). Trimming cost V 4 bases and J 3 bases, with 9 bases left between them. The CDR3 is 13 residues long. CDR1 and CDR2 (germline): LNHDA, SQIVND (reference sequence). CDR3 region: CASSTGVHYGYTF. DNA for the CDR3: TGTGCCAGTAGTACAGGGGTTCACTATGGCTACACCTTC.

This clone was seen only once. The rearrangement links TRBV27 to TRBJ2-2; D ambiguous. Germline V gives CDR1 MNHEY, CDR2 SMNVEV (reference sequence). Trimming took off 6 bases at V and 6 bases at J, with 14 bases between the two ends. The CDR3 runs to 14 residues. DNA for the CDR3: TGTGCCAGCAGCATCTCCAAAGGGCCCGGGGAGCTGTTTTTT. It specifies CASSISKGPGELFF.

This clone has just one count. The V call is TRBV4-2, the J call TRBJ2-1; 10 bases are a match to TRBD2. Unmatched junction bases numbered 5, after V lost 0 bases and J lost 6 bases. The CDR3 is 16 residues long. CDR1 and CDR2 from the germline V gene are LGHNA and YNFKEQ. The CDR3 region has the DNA TGTGCCAGCAGCCAAGAGGAGACTAGCGGGTTCAATGAGCAGTTCTTC. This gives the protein CASSQEETSGFNEQFF.

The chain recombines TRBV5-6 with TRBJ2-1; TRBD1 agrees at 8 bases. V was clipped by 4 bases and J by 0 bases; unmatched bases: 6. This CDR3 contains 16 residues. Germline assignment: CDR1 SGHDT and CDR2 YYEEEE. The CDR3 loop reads CASSPPDRDSYNEQFF. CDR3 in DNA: TGTGCCAGCAGCCCCCCGGACAGGGACTCCTACAATGAGCAGTTCTTC.